This TCR beta chain was captured by sequencing in a study of blood T cell repertoires in COVID-19. About the study: Nucleic acid was either cDNA or gDNA, and it came from T cells, B-cell-depleted T cells, or PBMCs.

The data were produced by immunoSEQ multiplex PCR, yet TCRdb's version contains in-frame clones alone and is incomplete. Of 250,000 to 350,000 clones in the sample, over 75% were seen once. Residents of 24 US areas, aged roughly 18 to 89 years, made up the participants. Clinical history as reported by participants underpinned cohort assignment. Cohort 3 recovered donors had two negative PCRs, clearance, or symptom resolution. V shed 0 bases, J shed 5 bases, and the junction held 6 bases outside the gene matches. The CDR3 is made up of 17 amino acids. Germline V gene lookup returns CDR1 SGHTA and CDR2 FQGNSA.

The specimen was PBMCs or T cells enriched from blood (not recorded which). The receptor comes from a woman between 18 and 29 years old who had recovered from COVID-19. This sequence joins TRBV7-2 and TRBJ2-3; TRBD2 matches at 12 bases. CDR3 in DNA: TGTGCCAGCAGCTTAGCTTCTAGCGGGGGGGCGGGAGATACGCAGTATTTT. Translated: CASSLASSGGAGDTQYF.